This entry is about one TCR beta chain. This record comes from a study of blood T cell repertoires in COVID-19. V trimming: 2 bases; J trimming: 1 base; junction bases outside the gene matches: 7. The CDR3 runs to 17 residues. Per the germline V gene, CDR1 is SGHTA and CDR2 is FQGNSA. Original methodology: Estimates of nucleated cell counts were drawn from the amplification of reference gene primers. The table came from immunoSEQ multiplex PCR; TCRdb's copy has only in-frame clones and leaves some out. The V and J calls and clone size were taken over from that table, and D and trimming were inferred from the DNA. The table lists about 240,000 clones, around four fifths of them singletons.

Sequences were obtained from PBMCs or T cells enriched from blood (not recorded which). This sequence originates from a woman aged 40 to 49 who had been exposed to COVID-19. This rearrangement joins TRBV7-2 to TRBJ2-3; 9 nucleotides agree with TRBD2. CDR3 sequence: CASSLQGASGGTDTQYF. Here the CDR3 DNA reads TGTGCCAGCAGCTTACAAGGGGCTAGCGGGGGCACAGATACGCAGTATTTT.